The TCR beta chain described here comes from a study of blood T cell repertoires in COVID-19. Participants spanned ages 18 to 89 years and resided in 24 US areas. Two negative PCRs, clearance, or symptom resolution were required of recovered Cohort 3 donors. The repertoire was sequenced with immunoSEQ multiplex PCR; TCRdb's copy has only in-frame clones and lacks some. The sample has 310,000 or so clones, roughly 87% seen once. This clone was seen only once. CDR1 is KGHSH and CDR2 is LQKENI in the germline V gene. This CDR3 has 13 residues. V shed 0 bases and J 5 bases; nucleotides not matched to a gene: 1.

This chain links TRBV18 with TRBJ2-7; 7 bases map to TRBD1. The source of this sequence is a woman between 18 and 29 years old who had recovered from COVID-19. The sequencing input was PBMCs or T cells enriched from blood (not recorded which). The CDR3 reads CASSPPGGNEQYF. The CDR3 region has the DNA TGTGCCAGCTCACCACCAGGGGGCAACGAGCAGTACTTC.